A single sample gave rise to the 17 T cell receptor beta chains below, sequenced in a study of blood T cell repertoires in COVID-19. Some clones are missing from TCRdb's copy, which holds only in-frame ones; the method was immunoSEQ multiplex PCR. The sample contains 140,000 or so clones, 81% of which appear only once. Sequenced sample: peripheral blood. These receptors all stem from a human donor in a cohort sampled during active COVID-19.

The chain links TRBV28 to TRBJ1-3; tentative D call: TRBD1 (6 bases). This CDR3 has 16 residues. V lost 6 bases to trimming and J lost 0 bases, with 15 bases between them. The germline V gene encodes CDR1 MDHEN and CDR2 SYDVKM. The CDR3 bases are TGTGCCAGCAGAGCGGCAGGGGCCGCCTCTGGAAACACCATATATTTT. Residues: CASRAAGAASGNTIYF.

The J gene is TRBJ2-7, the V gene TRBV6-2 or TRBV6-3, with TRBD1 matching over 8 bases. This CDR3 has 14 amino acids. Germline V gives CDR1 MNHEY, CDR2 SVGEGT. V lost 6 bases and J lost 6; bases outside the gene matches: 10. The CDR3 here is CASSGRDRNLEQYF. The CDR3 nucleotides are TGTGCCAGCAGCGGCCGGGACAGGAACCTCGAGCAGTACTTC.

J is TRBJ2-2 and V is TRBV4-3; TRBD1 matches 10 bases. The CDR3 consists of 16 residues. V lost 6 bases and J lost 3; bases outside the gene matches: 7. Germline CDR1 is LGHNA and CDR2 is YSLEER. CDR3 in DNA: TGCGCCAGCAGGGGGGAGGACAGGGGGGACACCGGGGAGCTGTTTTTT. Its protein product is CASRGEDRGDTGELFF.

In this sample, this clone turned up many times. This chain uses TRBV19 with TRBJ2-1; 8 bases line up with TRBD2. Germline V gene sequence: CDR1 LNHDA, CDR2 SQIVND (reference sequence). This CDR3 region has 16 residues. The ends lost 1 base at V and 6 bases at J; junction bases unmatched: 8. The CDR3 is CASSIVNGRAFNEQFF. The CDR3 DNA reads TGTGCCAGTAGTATAGTGAACGGGAGGGCCTTCAATGAGCAGTTCTTC.

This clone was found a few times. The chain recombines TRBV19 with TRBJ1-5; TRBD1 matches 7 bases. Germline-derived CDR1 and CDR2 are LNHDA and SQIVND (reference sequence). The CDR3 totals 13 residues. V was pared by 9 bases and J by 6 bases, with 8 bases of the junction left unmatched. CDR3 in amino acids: CASKDRVVQPQHF. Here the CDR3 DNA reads TGTGCCAGCAAAGACAGGGTAGTTCAGCCCCAGCATTTT.

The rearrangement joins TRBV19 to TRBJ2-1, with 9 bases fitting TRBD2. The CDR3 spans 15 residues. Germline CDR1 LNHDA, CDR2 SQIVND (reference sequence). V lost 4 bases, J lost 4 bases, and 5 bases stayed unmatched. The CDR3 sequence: CASSKGTSQYNEQFF. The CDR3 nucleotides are TGTGCCAGTAGTAAAGGGACTAGCCAATACAATGAGCAGTTCTTC.

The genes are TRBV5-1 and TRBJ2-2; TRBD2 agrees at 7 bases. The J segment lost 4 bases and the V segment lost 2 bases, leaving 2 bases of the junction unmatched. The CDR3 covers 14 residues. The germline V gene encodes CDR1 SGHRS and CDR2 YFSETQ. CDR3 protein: CASSFSGGTGELFF. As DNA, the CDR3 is TGCGCCAGCAGCTTTTCGGGGGGCACCGGGGAGCTGTTTTTT.

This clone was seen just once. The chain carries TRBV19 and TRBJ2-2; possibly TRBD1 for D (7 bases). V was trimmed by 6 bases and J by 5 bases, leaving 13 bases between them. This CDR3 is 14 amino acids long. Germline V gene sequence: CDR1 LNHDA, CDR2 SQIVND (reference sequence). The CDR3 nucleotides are TGTGCCAGTAGGGGGGGACAGTGGACCGGGGAGCTGTTTTTT. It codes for CASRGGQWTGELFF.

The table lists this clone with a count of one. CDR3 in DNA: TGTGCCAGCAGTTTAAACAGCTACGAGCAGTACTTC. Amino acid sequence: CASSLNSYEQYF. The chain is built from TRBV28 and TRBJ2-7; D unclear. Germline assignment: CDR1 MDHEN and CDR2 SYDVKM. The V and J ends lost 2 bases and 3 bases respectively, with 5 bases between them. The CDR3 is 12 residues long.

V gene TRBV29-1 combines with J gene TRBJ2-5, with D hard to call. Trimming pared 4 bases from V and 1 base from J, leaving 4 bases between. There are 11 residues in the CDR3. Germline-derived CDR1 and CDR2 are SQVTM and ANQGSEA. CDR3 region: CSVGSQETQYF. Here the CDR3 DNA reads TGCAGCGTTGGCAGCCAAGAGACCCAGTACTTC. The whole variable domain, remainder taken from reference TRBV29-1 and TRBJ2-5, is SAVISQKPSRDICQRGTSLTIQCQVDSQVTMMFWYRQQPGQSLTLIATANQGSEATYESGFVIDKFPISRPNLTFSTLTVSNMSPEDSSIYLCSVGSQETQYFGPGTRLLVL.

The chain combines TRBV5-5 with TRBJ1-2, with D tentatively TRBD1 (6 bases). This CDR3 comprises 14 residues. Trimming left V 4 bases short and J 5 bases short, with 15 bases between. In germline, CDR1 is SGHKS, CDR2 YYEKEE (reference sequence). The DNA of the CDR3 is TGTGCCAGCAGCCCCCCGACAGGTATATATGGCTACACCTTC. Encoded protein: CASSPPTGIYGYTF.

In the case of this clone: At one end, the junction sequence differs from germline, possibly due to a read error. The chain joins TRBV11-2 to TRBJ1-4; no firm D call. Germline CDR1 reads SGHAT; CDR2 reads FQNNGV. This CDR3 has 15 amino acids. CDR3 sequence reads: CASSLVAAGYEKLFF. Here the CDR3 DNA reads TGTGCCAGCAGTTTAGTGGCTGCCGGGTATGAAAAACTGTTTTTT.

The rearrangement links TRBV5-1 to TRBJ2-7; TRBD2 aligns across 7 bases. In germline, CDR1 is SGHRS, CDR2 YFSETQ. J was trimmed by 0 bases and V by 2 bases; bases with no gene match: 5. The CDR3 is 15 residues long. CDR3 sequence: CASSLAGTNSYEQYF. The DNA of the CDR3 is TGCGCCAGCAGCTTAGCCGGGACTAACTCCTACGAGCAGTACTTC.

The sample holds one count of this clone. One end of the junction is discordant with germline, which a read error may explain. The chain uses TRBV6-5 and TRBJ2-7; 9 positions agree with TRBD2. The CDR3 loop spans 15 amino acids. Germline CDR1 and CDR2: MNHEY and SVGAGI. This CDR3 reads CTSSYLSGSSYEQYF. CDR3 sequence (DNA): TGTACCAGCAGTTACCTTAGCGGGAGCTCCTACGAGCAGTACTTC.

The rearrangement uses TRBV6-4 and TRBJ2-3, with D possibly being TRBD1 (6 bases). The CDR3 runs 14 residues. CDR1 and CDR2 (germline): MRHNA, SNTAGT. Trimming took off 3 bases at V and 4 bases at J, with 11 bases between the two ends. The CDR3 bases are TGTGCCAGCAGTGAACTGGGGGCGTCAGATACGCAGTATTTT. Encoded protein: CASSELGASDTQYF.

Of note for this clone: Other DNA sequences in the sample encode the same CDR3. The DNA of the CDR3 is TGTGCCAGCAGCCAAGCTGGCGGTCAAGAGACCCAGTACTTC. The encoded protein is CASSQAGGQETQYF. The chain employs TRBV3-1 (or the pseudogene TRBV3-2) and TRBJ2-5, with D unclear. CDR1 is LGHDT and CDR2 is YNNKEL in the germline V gene (reference sequence). V lost 1 base and J lost 2, with 8 bases in between. CDR3 length equals 14 residues.

The CDR3 DNA reads as TGTGCCAGCAGTTTACAACTAGCGGCAAACACCGGGGAGCTGTTTTTT. It specifies CASSLQLAANTGELFF. V is TRBV7-6 and J is TRBJ2-2; TRBD2 agrees at 8 bases. CDR1 and CDR2 from the germline V gene are SGHVS and FNYEAQ. V trimming: 6 bases; J trimming: 2 bases; junction bases outside the gene matches: 8. The CDR3 consists of 16 residues.